These 25 T cell receptor beta chains originate from one sample sequenced in a study of cytomegalovirus exposure and HLA in healthy donors (dated by TCRdb to 2016 to 2017). Receptor amplification or capture employed the immunoSEQ multiplex PCR assay. A mixture of 60 forward primers for TCR Vbeta segments and 13 reverse primers for TCR Jbeta segments was used in the multiplex PCR. TCRdb's version of the immuneACCESS table is confined to in-frame rearrangements and falls short of the full clone set. An unresolved V gene accounts for under half of the shortfall where checked; the remainder is of unknown origin. In this sample the table shows under 200,000 clones, 82% of which occur a single time. 0.96% of the sample rests with the top ten. Input material: PBMCs. The origin of the receptors is a girl aged 2-15 years in good health and CMV-seropositive.

This clone was seen more than once but under ten times. The chain uses TRBV5-1 and TRBJ2-7; TRBD2 matches 13 bases. In germline, CDR1 is SGHRS, CDR2 YFSETQ. The CDR3 has 15 residues. J lost 3 bases, V lost 0 bases, and 0 bases had no gene match. CDR3 sequence: CASSLGLAGGYEQYF. The CDR3 coding sequence is TGCGCCAGCAGCTTGGGACTAGCGGGAGGCTACGAGCAGTACTTC. The full variable domain, in which reference TRBV5-1 and TRBJ2-7 provide the parts outside the CDR3, is KAGVTQTPRYLIKTRGQQVTLSCSPISGHRSVSWYQQTPGQGLQFLFEYFSETQRNKGNFPGRFSGRQFSNSRSEMNVSTLELGDSALYLCASSLGLAGGYEQYFGPGTRLTVT.

There are a few counts of this clone. This chain connects TRBV4-2 to TRBJ2-3, with 11 bases lining up with TRBD2. V lost 3 bases to trimming and J lost 4 bases; unmatched junction nucleotides: 9. Germline-derived CDR1 and CDR2 are LGHNA and YNFKEQ. There are 17 residues in the CDR3. The CDR3 DNA reads as TGTGCCAGCAGCCACGGTACTAGCGGGGGAGGAGCAGATACGCAGTATTTT. This codes for CASSHGTSGGGADTQYF.

The gene calls are TRBV28 and TRBJ2-1; 9 nucleotides match TRBD2. This CDR3 has 15 amino acids. V gave up 3 bases and J gave up 6 bases; unmatched junction bases: 6. Germline V gene lookup returns CDR1 MDHEN and CDR2 SYDVKM. CDR3 protein: CASSFWAGGANEQFF. DNA of the CDR3: TGTGCCAGCAGTTTTTGGGCGGGAGGGGCCAATGAGCAGTTCTTC. Together with reference TRBV28 and TRBJ2-1, the CDR3 gives the full variable domain: DVKVTQSSRYLVKRTGEKVFLECVQDMDHENMFWYRQDPGLGLRLIYFSYDVKMKEKGDIPEGYSVSREKKERFSLILESASTNQTSMYLCASSFWAGGANEQFFGPGTRLTVL.

Only a few counts were recorded for this clone. V and J are TRBV7-9 and TRBJ2-3; TRBD2 agrees at 7 bases. Losses at the gene ends were 9 bases for V and 2 bases for J; bases not matched to a gene: 11. The CDR3 length is 15 residues. Germline CDR1 is SEHNR and CDR2 is FQNEAQ (reference sequence). CDR3 residues: CASSFLADVTDTQYF. CDR3 sequence (DNA): TGTGCCAGTTCCTTCCTAGCGGACGTCACAGATACGCAGTATTTT.

The chain joins TRBV6-1 to TRBJ1-1; D might be TRBD1 (5 bases). This CDR3 region has 13 residues. Trimming removed 2 bases at V and 1 base at J, with 5 bases between. Germline assignment: CDR1 MNHNS and CDR2 SASEGT. CDR3 DNA sequence: TGTGCCAGCAGTGAACAGGGGAACACTGAAGCTTTCTTT. Protein product: CASSEQGNTEAFF.

This clone was seen a handful of times. This chain connects TRBV11-2 to TRBJ1-1; D may be TRBD1 (6 bases). Germline V CDR1 and CDR2: SGHAT, FQNNGV. V was pared by 3 bases and J by 8 bases, with 13 bases between. The CDR3 totals 13 residues. The CDR3 DNA follows: TGTGCCAGCAGCTTTTTCACAGGGACCGAAGCTTTCTTT. Translating gives CASSFFTGTEAFF.

The chain has TRBV21-1 and TRBJ1-4; the table's TRBD1 call for D was not verified on the DNA. TRBV21-1 is listed as a pseudogene. There are 15 residues in the CDR3. Written as DNA, the CDR3 is TGTGCCAGCAGCAAGGGGCAGGGGGGTAGTGAAAAACTGTTTTTT. It is translated as CASSKGQGGSEKLFF.

The rearrangement links TRBV6-1 to TRBJ2-5, with 14 bases aligning to TRBD2. CDR1 is MNHNS, CDR2 SASEGT, per germline. There are 15 residues in the CDR3. Unmatched junction bases numbered 1, after V lost 4 bases and J lost 3 bases. CDR3 in DNA: TGTGCCAGCAGTGCGGGACTAGCGGGAGAAGAGACCCAGTACTTC. It translates to CASSAGLAGEETQYF.

This clone was counted a few times. The J gene is TRBJ1-1, the V gene TRBV7-6, with 9 bases that match TRBD1. J lost 4 bases, V lost 5 bases, and 5 bases had no gene match. Germline loops: CDR1 SGHVS, CDR2 FNYEAQ. The CDR3 spans 14 residues. CDR3 nucleotide sequence: TGTGCCAGCAGCCCCGGACAGGGGAGCACTGAAGCTTTCTTT. Translating gives CASSPGQGSTEAFF.

V usage is TRBV20-1 and J usage is TRBJ2-7; TRBD2 matches 8 bases. Trimming cost V 5 bases and J 6 bases; bases outside gene matches: 3. Germline V gene sequence: CDR1 DFQATT, CDR2 SNEGSKA (reference sequence). The CDR3 covers 11 residues. CDR3 coding DNA: TGCAGTGCTGAAGCGGGGGTCGAGCAGTACTTC. Translated: CSAEAGVEQYF.

This rearrangement joins TRBV2 to TRBJ2-7; D gene uncertain. Germline values: CDR1 SNHLY, CDR2 FYNNEI. This CDR3 is built from 12 residues. V lost 4 bases, J lost 2 bases, and 6 bases lay in between. CDR3 bases: TGTGCCAGCAGTGCTGTAGCCTACGAGCAGTACTTC. Translation gives CASSAVAYEQYF. The complete variable domain, with remaining parts taken from reference TRBV2 and TRBJ2-7, reads EPEVTQTPSHQVTQMGQEVILRCVPISNHLYFYWYRQILGQKVEFLVSFYNNEISEKSEIFDDQFSVERPDGSNFTLKIRSTKLEDSAMYFCASSAVAYEQYFGPGTRLTVT.

The genes are TRBV4-2 and TRBJ2-7; 8 nucleotides agree with TRBD2. V shed 4 bases, J shed 3 bases, and the junction held 8 bases outside the gene matches. CDR1 and CDR2 from the germline V gene are LGHNA and YNFKEQ. The CDR3 length is 15 residues. The CDR3 reads CASSPGVAGFYEQYF. The CDR3 bases are TGTGCCAGCAGCCCTGGGGTAGCGGGATTCTACGAGCAGTACTTC.

The CDR3: CASSVGGLGTDTQYF. Here the CDR3 DNA reads TGTGCCAGCAGCGTAGGAGGATTAGGCACAGATACGCAGTATTTT. This chain connects TRBV9 to TRBJ2-3; D unresolved. The CDR3 runs 15 residues. V dropped 0 bases and J dropped 1 base, with 9 bases sitting between them. Germline V gene lookup returns CDR1 SGDLS and CDR2 YYNGEE. Full variable domain (remainder filled in from reference TRBV9 and TRBJ2-3): DSGVTQTPKHLITATGQRVTLRCSPRSGDLSVYWYQQSLDQGLQFLIQYYNGEERAKGNILERFSAQQFPDLHSELNLSSLELGDSALYFCASSVGGLGTDTQYFGPGTRLTVL.

The genes are TRBV11-2 and TRBJ2-7, with D possibly being TRBD1 (5 bases). With 1 base removed from V and 9 bases from J, the gap between germline ends came to 19 bases. From germline, CDR1 is SGHAT and CDR2 FQNNGV. The CDR3 has 15 amino acids. The CDR3 coding sequence is TGTGCCAGCAGCTTAGCACTACGTAAGGGGTTGGGGCAGTACTTC. Its translation is CASSLALRKGLGQYF.

The V and J genes are TRBV30 and TRBJ1-4; 9 bases agree with TRBD1. The germline CDR1 and CDR2 sequences are GTSNPN and SVGIG (reference sequence). This CDR3 region has 13 residues. J lost 8 bases, V lost 8 bases, and 9 bases had no gene match. The DNA for the CDR3 is TGTGCCCTAAAACAGGGGGCCGGAGAAAAACTGTTTTTT. Translated: CALKQGAGEKLFF. The complete variable domain, with remaining parts taken from reference TRBV30 and TRBJ1-4, reads SQTIHQWPATLVQPVGSPLSLECTVEGTSNPNLYWYRQAAGRGLQLLFYSVGIGQISSEVPQNLSASRPQDRQFILSSKKLLLSDSGFYLCALKQGAGEKLFFGSGTQLSVL.

The chain links TRBV30 to TRBJ2-5, with D possibly matching TRBD2 (6 bases). V lost 6 bases, J lost 2 bases, and 22 bases lay in between. CDR1 GTSNPN and CDR2 SVGIG come from the germline V gene (reference sequence). This CDR3 is 16 amino acids long. DNA for the CDR3: TGTGCCTGCGGACGGGGGATAGTCAACGTACAAGAGACCCAGTACTTC. This translates into CACGRGIVNVQETQYF.

The rearrangement joins TRBV6-6 to TRBJ1-5; 9 positions match TRBD1. This CDR3 is built from 14 residues. From germline, CDR1 is MNHNY and CDR2 SVGAGI (reference sequence). V was clipped by 4 bases and J by 15 bases; unmatched bases: 13. CDR3 loop: CASSSPGQGGIMHF. The CDR3 DNA reads as TGTGCCAGCAGTTCACCGGGACAGGGAGGAATCATGCATTTT.

The CDR3 protein is CSVEIAGEGYEQYF. The CDR3 bases are TGCAGCGTTGAAATAGCGGGAGAGGGGTACGAGCAGTACTTC. The rearrangement uses TRBV29-1 and TRBJ2-7; TRBD2 agrees at 9 bases. Per germline, CDR1 SQVTM and CDR2 ANQGSEA. Losses at the gene ends were 2 bases for V and 4 bases for J; bases not matched to a gene: 6. The length of the CDR3 is 14 residues.

CDR3 residues: CASRPGTSGHNEQFF. The CDR3 DNA follows: TGCGCCAGCAGGCCCGGGACTAGCGGACACAATGAGCAGTTCTTC. The chain recombines TRBV5-1 with TRBJ2-1; 11 nucleotides match TRBD2. CDR1 SGHRS and CDR2 YFSETQ come from the germline V gene. The CDR3 contains 15 residues. V was pared by 5 bases and J by 5 bases, with 6 bases of the junction left unmatched.

The CDR3 sequence: CASSFVGDSPLHF. The CDR3 DNA sequence: TGTGCCAGCAGTTTCGTCGGGGATTCACCCCTCCACTTT. The V gene is TRBV28, the J gene TRBJ1-6; D unclear. V lost 3 bases, J lost 8 bases, and 8 bases lay in between. From germline, CDR1 is MDHEN and CDR2 SYDVKM. The CDR3 runs to 13 residues.

This clone occurred once. The V gene is TRBV7-3, the J gene TRBJ1-5; D call uncertain. The CDR3 runs to 13 residues. The germline V gene encodes CDR1 SGHTA and CDR2 FQGTGA. Trimming removed 5 bases from V and 5 bases from J, with 10 bases in between. CDR3 in amino acids: CASSNGADQPQHF. As DNA, the CDR3 is TGTGCCAGCAGCAATGGAGCCGATCAGCCCCAGCATTTT.

This chain uses TRBV14 with TRBJ2-3; D is perhaps TRBD2 (6 bases). V was clipped by 4 bases and J by 2 bases, with 10 bases between them. The CDR3 length is 14 residues. Germline assignment: CDR1 SGHDN and CDR2 FVKESK. CDR3 sequence reads: CASSRRDFTDTQYF. The CDR3 DNA reads TGTGCCAGCAGCCGCCGGGACTTCACAGATACGCAGTATTTT.

The gene calls are TRBV6-5 and TRBJ2-3; 9 nucleotides align to TRBD1. The CDR3 covers 15 residues. V was clipped by 4 bases and J by 3 bases; unmatched bases: 5. From germline, CDR1 is MNHEY and CDR2 SVGAGI. The CDR3 nucleotides read TGTGCCAGCAGTTCCCCGGGACAGGGAACAGATACGCAGTATTTT. It translates to CASSSPGQGTDTQYF.

This chain joins TRBV5-8 and TRBJ1-1; D remains unclear. The V gene lost 6 bases and the J gene lost 3 bases, with 18 bases spanning the gap. Germline V lookup: CDR1 SGHTS, CDR2 YDEGEE. This CDR3 has 15 residues. This CDR3 is CASTPTRELYTEAFF. CDR3 coding DNA: TGTGCCAGCACCCCTACGAGGGAGCTTTACACTGAAGCTTTCTTT.

The J gene is TRBJ2-3, the V gene TRBV10-1, with 7 bases lining up with TRBD2. The CDR3 is 13 amino acids. The V gene's germline CDR1 is WNHNN and CDR2 SYGVQD (reference sequence). J was trimmed by 6 bases and V by 4 bases; bases with no gene match: 4. CDR3 amino acids: CASSVGLGDTQYF. DNA for the CDR3: TGCGCCAGCAGTGTCGGACTAGGGGATACGCAGTATTTT.